This TCR beta chain derives from a study of cytomegalovirus exposure and HLA in healthy donors (dated by TCRdb to about 2017). As for the study more broadly: According to a later analysis, the 120 or so validation repertoires were produced on the same platform as the roughly 720 repertoires of the first cohort. The study aimed to test whether cataloging public T cell receptors could reveal signatures of past pathogen exposure. Besides the first cohort of around 700 subjects, a separate validation cohort made up of roughly 120 different subjects was used. The study combined high-throughput TCR immunosequencing, statistical association of individual TCRs with disease status, and machine learning to predict cytomegalovirus infection status. Summary of the overall study and its limitations: A few of the identified cytomegalovirus-associated TCR beta chains were confirmed in vitro to be specific for cytomegalovirus antigens. A later analysis found that TCRs clustered in the first cohort also tended to co-occur in the 95 to 150 validation repertoires, with more than 90% of cluster scores above 0. Most TCR sequences were seen in very few donors, while some public TCRs were found in many individuals. The study listed 164 TCR beta chains as associated with cytomegalovirus. The classifier was reported to diagnose cytomegalovirus status with high specificity and sensitivity in both the original and validation cohorts. The authors suggested that the approach could potentially be generalized to other disease states and immunological phenotypes. A later analysis had no HLA typing for the validation cohort, so co-occurrence there was scored across all 130 or so repertoires.

The donors were included in the validation cohort of over a hundred subjects, a group kept apart from the roughly 670-subject first cohort. In the germline V gene, CDR1 corresponds to SGHTA and CDR2 to FQGTGA. Cut back by 3 bases and 4 bases, the V and J ends lie 16 bases apart. The CDR3, from cysteine to phenylalanine, totals 15 residues. Only CDR3 DNA remains: 45 bases, in frame from the first base. The library was prepared using the immunoSEQ multiplex PCR assay. Under the source paper's analysis protocol: A statistical classification framework was built for diagnosing cytomegalovirus status from the catalog of TCR beta chain sequences. This is the immuneACCESS table as TCRdb keeps it, with only in-frame sequences that have V and J called. A part of the clones is gone; compared with another copy, unresolved V genes explain less than half, and the rest is unexplained. The DNA gave D and trimming, while V, J and clone size come from that table. The sample table contains about 56,000 clones; only one count was recorded for about 95% of them. Less than 1.5% of the sample belongs to the ten largest clones.

As regards this clone: This clone's antigen is unknown. The sample holds no much larger clone one base away, and base qualities are not on file.

The chain uses TRBV7-3 and TRBJ2-7, with TRBD2 tentatively as D gene (6 bases match). Sequenced: PBMCs. This TCR derives from a woman between 18 and 29 years old in good health and CMV-seronegative. The bases read TGTGCCAGCAGCTTCGGTGGAGGGCCGACATACGAGCAGTACTTC. Its protein is CASSFGGGPTYEQYF.